A selection of T cell receptor beta chains follows, all from one sample in a study of OX40 agonist ivuxolimab in advanced cancers. The method was immunoSEQ multiplex PCR; TCRdb's version includes in-frame clones alone and lacks a portion of them. Counted here are 90,000 to 100,000 clones, about 79% occurring once; the ten biggest clones make up about 1.6%. The sequencing used CD4+ or CD8+ T cells sorted from blood, collected in a trial of the OX40 agonist ivuxolimab. These receptors were taken from an adult with an advanced solid tumor such as melanoma, head and neck, liver or kidney cancer. The conserved cysteine and the conserved F or W are not part of the CDR3 here.

J | V | CDR3
TRBJ2-1 | TRBV7-3 | ASSLRDRGSYNEQF
TRBJ2-6 | TRBV7-2 | ASSLVSGLGSGANVLT
TRBJ2-1 | TRBV7-2 | ASSPPGTGRNEQF
TRBJ1-2 | TRBV4-3 | ASSQAGGLSYGYT
TRBJ2-7 | TRBV5-1 | ASSLIGLYEQY
TRBJ2-1 | TRBV7-3 | ASSLAGGSNEQF
TRBJ2-1 | TRBV4-3 | ASSQDGGPYNEQF
TRBJ2-1 | TRBV7-3 | ASSKAGGIYNEQF
TRBJ2-4 | TRBV6-1 | ASSEVGEGIAKNIQY
TRBJ2-3 | TRBV19 | ASSIGGIWADTQY
TRBJ2-1 | TRBV28 | ASRASGKPPNEQF
TRBJ2-7 | TRBV6-1 | ASSPKRQGTYEQY
TRBJ2-1 | TRBV7-2 | ASSLTFGGDYEQF
TRBJ1-1 | TRBV6-1 | ASSDPWTEAF
TRBJ2-7 | TRBV13 | ASSLLPPRITSYEQY
TRBJ2-1 | TRBV11-2 | ASSRTGGNEQF
TRBJ2-1 | TRBV19 | ASSIRGRFEQF
TRBJ2-3 | TRBV27 | ASSLSLTGGLSTDTQY
TRBJ2-5 | TRBV5-4 | ASSFTGTKETQY
TRBJ1-4 | TRBV18 | ASSPIFGGLEEKLF
TRBJ1-2 | TRBV6-1 | ASSSGFYGYT
TRBJ2-3 | TRBV6-1 | ASSELALSTDTQY
TRBJ2-5 | TRBV5-1 | ASSSRTGKETQY
TRBJ1-6 | TRBV15 | ATSSWTGLPPLH